The subject of this entry is one T cell receptor beta chain. Its specificity is not known. These data are taken from a study of T cells in localized non-small cell lung cancer. Study-wide results and caveats: Heterogeneity is still possible, as just one tumor region was sequenced. Of the top 100 tumor clones, median approximately 50 were in adjacent lung, some 30 among its top 100.

The assay was immunoSEQ multiplex PCR, and TCRdb's table has in-frame clones only and misses some. The data hold 50,000 to 55,000 clones, with roughly 86% observed a single time. Trimming stripped 0 bases from V and 4 bases from J, with 13 bases between. The CDR3 has 15 amino acids. In germline, CDR1 is SGDLS, CDR2 YYNGEE. This material consisted of PBMCs, taken before any cancer treatment. The TCR was taken from a female donor with stage II lung adenocarcinoma. The rearrangement joins TRBV9 to TRBJ1-2; tentative D call: TRBD1 (6 bases). The CDR3 DNA reads as TGTGCCAGCAGCGTAGATCACAGGGCGGGCTATGGCTACACCTTC. This encodes CASSVDHRAGYGYTF. Variable domain in full (rest from reference TRBV9 and TRBJ1-2): DSGVTQTPKHLITATGQRVTLRCSPRSGDLSVYWYQQSLDQGLQFLIQYYNGEERAKGNILERFSAQQFPDLHSELNLSSLELGDSALYFCASSVDHRAGYGYTFGSGTRLTVV.